This T cell receptor (beta chain) was sequenced in a study of cytomegalovirus exposure and HLA in healthy donors. Overall study results and limits: Cytomegalovirus status, reportedly, was diagnosed with high specificity and sensitivity by the classifier.

A word on this clone: The antigen is not known.

The PCR ran on 60 Vbeta and 13 Jbeta primers. Sequencing used immunoSEQ multiplex PCR; TCRdb keeps in-frame clones, though not all of them. This sample has 100,000 or so clones, with approximately 80% found just once. This CDR3 contains 13 residues. Trimming shortened V by 7 bases and J by 5 bases, and 17 bases separated the two germline ends. Per germline, CDR1 SQVTM and CDR2 ANQGSEA. What was sequenced was PBMCs. This clonotype was obtained from a female donor in good health and CMV-seropositive. The chain links TRBV29-1 to TRBJ2-5; D is possibly TRBD2 (6 bases). The CDR3 DNA is TGCAGCGCATACCGGCTCCGGGGGGAGACCCAGTACTTC. Translating it yields CSAYRLRGETQYF. Supplemented by reference TRBV29-1 and TRBJ2-5, the full variable domain reads SAVISQKPSRDICQRGTSLTIQCQVDSQVTMMFWYRQQPGQSLTLIATANQGSEATYESGFVIDKFPISRPNLTFSTLTVSNMSPEDSSIYLCSAYRLRGETQYFGPGTRLLVL.